One sample yielded the 14 T cell receptor beta chains listed below, sequenced in a study of neurological immune-mediated disorders (dated by TCRdb to between 2017 and 2020). The library was produced with 5' RACE. Reads for this sample came from an Illumina HiSeq 2500. TCRdb trimmed public reads at Q25 via fastp, called clones via MiXCR and kept in-frame beta chains. Identical CDR3 protein sequences are pooled into one entry, listed with their most common genes and DNA. Within this sample are approximately 80,000 distinct CDR3 sequences, with approximately 6% of them counted one time only. The ten largest clones add up to 6.5% to 9.5% of the sample. The time point tag for this specimen amounts to: longitudinal time-point 2. Source material: PBMCs. The receptor set was obtained from a woman in her fifties or sixties with multiple sclerosis.

This clonotype was counted at least ten times. The chain is built from TRBV5-1 and TRBJ2-7, with TRBD1 matching over 7 bases. This CDR3 spans 15 amino acids. V lost 0 bases, J lost 3 bases, and 6 bases stayed unmatched. From germline, CDR1 is SGHRS and CDR2 YFSETQ. The CDR3 region is CASSLVTGAGYEQYF. The CDR3 DNA sequence: TGCGCCAGCAGCTTGGTTACAGGGGCGGGCTACGAGCAGTACTTC.

This clonotype occurred many times. V usage is TRBV3-1 and J usage is TRBJ2-5; possibly TRBD1 for D (6 bases). CDR1 is LGHDT, CDR2 YNNKEL, per germline (reference sequence). V was clipped by 6 bases and J by 0 bases, with 8 bases between them. This CDR3 is built from 13 residues. Written as DNA, the CDR3 is TGTGCCAGCAGAAGGGACAACCAAGAGACCCAGTACTTC. This sequence encodes CASRRDNQETQYF.

There are many counts of this clonotype. V usage is TRBV6-5 and J usage is TRBJ2-7; TRBD1 is a possible D gene (6 bases). CDR1 MNHEY and CDR2 SVGAGI come from the germline V gene. V was clipped by 0 bases and J by 2 bases, with 8 bases between them. The CDR3 spans 14 residues. DNA of the CDR3: TGTGCCAGCAGTTACTCGGACAGACCCTACGAGCAGTACTTC. This gives the protein CASSYSDRPYEQYF.

In this sample, this clonotype turned up a few times. The chain couples TRBV9 to TRBJ1-5, with a weak D call TRBD1 (6 bases). From germline, CDR1 is SGDLS and CDR2 YYNGEE. The CDR3 contains 15 residues. Trimming pared 3 bases from V and 3 bases from J, leaving 13 bases between. In DNA, the CDR3 is TGTGCCAGCAGCGGGGACATCTTACCCAATCAGCCCCAGCATTTT. This encodes CASSGDILPNQPQHF.

This clonotype was recorded only once. The chain is built from TRBV10-3 and TRBJ2-3; D may be TRBD1 (6 bases). This CDR3 comprises 15 residues. Germline CDR1 ENHRY, CDR2 SYGVKD. V was clipped by 1 base and J by 0 bases, with 8 bases between them. The CDR3 region is CAISELTGSTDTQYF. The DNA of the CDR3 is TGTGCCATCAGTGAGTTGACAGGTAGCACAGATACGCAGTATTTT.

This clonotype was seen at least ten times. The chain joins TRBV11-2 to TRBJ2-2; 11 bases map to TRBD1. The germline V gene encodes CDR1 SGHAT and CDR2 FQNNGV. The CDR3 contains 16 residues. The ends lost 4 bases at V and 4 bases at J; junction bases unmatched: 5. CDR3 region: CASSSAGTGGTGELFF. The CDR3 DNA sequence: TGTGCCAGCAGCTCGGCGGGGACAGGGGGCACCGGGGAGCTGTTTTTT.

There are many counts of this clonotype. The rearrangement uses TRBV20-1 and TRBJ2-3; TRBD1 matches 11 bases. Germline trimming cut 5 bases from V and 1 base from J; bases unmatched to any gene: 5. This CDR3 is 15 amino acids long. CDR1 DFQATT and CDR2 SNEGSKA come from the germline V gene (reference sequence). The CDR3 loop is CSADGQGAGTDTQYF. The CDR3 DNA follows: TGCAGTGCTGATGGACAGGGGGCAGGCACAGATACGCAGTATTTT.

This clonotype was recorded many times. The CDR3, as DNA: TGTGCCAGCAGTTCAACCGGACAGAGATATGCGGGATTTGGCTACACCTTC. It specifies CASSSTGQRYAGFGYTF. J is TRBJ1-2 and V is TRBV12-3 or TRBV12-4; a possible D gene is TRBD1 (6 bases). The length of the CDR3 is 17 residues. Between the trimmed V and J ends, which lost 4 bases and 7 bases, there was a span of 25 bases.

This clonotype was recorded many times. The chain is built from TRBV12-3 or TRBV12-4 and TRBJ1-1, with D perhaps TRBD1 (6 bases). The ends were cut back, 6 bases at V and 5 bases at J, with 19 bases in the middle. The CDR3 length is 15 residues. The CDR3 sequence is CASSMPAGEGTEAFF. In DNA, the CDR3 is TGTGCCAGCAGCATGCCCGCAGGGGAGGGGACTGAAGCTTTCTTT.

This clonotype appeared a few times. This chain links TRBV9 with TRBJ1-5; possible D gene TRBD1, 6 bases. Between the trimmed V and J ends, which lost 1 base and 6 bases, there was a span of 17 bases. This CDR3 has 16 residues. The germline V gene has CDR1 SGDLS and CDR2 YYNGEE. The CDR3 DNA is TGTGCCAGCAGCGTACCGCCCAACAGGGACGGTCAGCCCCAGCATTTT. Residues: CASSVPPNRDGQPQHF.

This clonotype appeared many times. The chain joins TRBV7-9 to TRBJ2-7; 9 nucleotides line up with TRBD1. The CDR3 runs to 16 residues. Germline-derived CDR1 and CDR2 are SEHNR and FQNEAQ (reference sequence). V was pared by 6 bases and J by 0 bases, with 9 bases of the junction left unmatched. The CDR3 loop is CASSSLGTGSSYEQYF. CDR3 nucleotides: TGTGCCAGCAGTTCTCTTGGGACAGGGAGCTCCTACGAGCAGTACTTC.

V and J are TRBV23-1 and TRBJ1-1; D might be TRBD1 (6 bases). TRBV23-1 is placed among ORFs of uncertain function. V lost 9 bases, J lost 8 bases, and 19 bases lay in between. The CDR3 is 13 residues long. This chain's CDR3 is CARFIRDTREAFF. The CDR3 DNA reads as TGCGCCAGATTTATCCGGGACACCAGGGAAGCTTTCTTT.

This clonotype was observed many times. The J gene is TRBJ2-7, the V gene TRBV4-1, with D perhaps matching TRBD2 (7 bases). With 0 bases removed from V and 7 bases from J, the gap between germline ends came to 19 bases. The CDR3 is made up of 16 amino acids. The germline V gene has CDR1 MGHRA and CDR2 YSYEKL. The chain's CDR3 is CASSQDSGGYWGEQYF. Here the CDR3 DNA reads TGCGCCAGCAGCCAAGATTCGGGGGGCTACTGGGGTGAGCAGTACTTC.

The chain uses TRBV6-1 and TRBJ2-2; 9 positions agree with TRBD1. In germline, CDR1 is MNHNS, CDR2 SASEGT. This CDR3 has 14 residues. Trimming at V came to 4 bases and at J to 6 bases, leaving 3 bases not matched to a gene. The CDR3 DNA reads as TGTGCCAGCAGTGGGACAGGGGTTGCCGGGGAGCTGTTTTTT. As protein: CASSGTGVAGELFF.